Presented here are 20 T cell receptor beta chains from one specimen sequenced in a study of cytomegalovirus exposure and HLA in healthy donors. The primer mix had 60 Vbeta and 13 Jbeta primers. TCRdb's copy holds only in-frame clones and misses some; the assay was immunoSEQ multiplex PCR. The data show some 87,000 clones, with approximately 65% seen just once and around 5.5% held by the top ten. Sequencing input: PBMCs. The origin of the receptors is a woman aged 25-40 years in good health and CMV-seropositive.

The V gene is TRBV2, the J gene TRBJ1-1; tentative D call: TRBD1 (5 bases). Germline lookup yields CDR1 SNHLY and CDR2 FYNNEI. This CDR3 is 13 amino acids long. Trimming pared 8 bases from V and 2 bases from J, leaving 12 bases between. The CDR3 reads CASRGEANTEAFF. The CDR3 bases are TGTGCCAGCCGAGGGGAGGCCAACACTGAAGCTTTCTTT.

The chain recombines TRBV23-1 with TRBJ2-5; TRBD1 is a possible D gene (6 bases). TRBV23-1 is an open reading frame whose function is uncertain. Trimming cost V 2 bases and J 5 bases, with 15 bases left between them. This CDR3 contains 15 residues. CDR3 nucleotides: TGCGCCAGCAGTCAAATAGGGGGTTCCGGGGAGACCCAGTACTTC. It specifies CASSQIGGSGETQYF.

The chain recombines TRBV27 with TRBJ1-5, with D unresolved. The CDR3 sequence is 13 residues long. Trimming removed 0 bases from V and 6 bases from J, with 6 bases in between. Germline assignment: CDR1 MNHEY and CDR2 SMNVEV (reference sequence). The CDR3 DNA reads as TGTGCCAGCAGTTTATCGACGGGTCAGCCCCAGCATTTT. This translates into CASSLSTGQPQHF.

This chain links TRBV6-1 with TRBJ2-7; 9 bases match TRBD1. This CDR3 has 15 amino acids. The junction had 5 bases not matched to a gene; V was cut back by 3 bases and J by 2 bases. Germline CDR1 is MNHNS and CDR2 is SASEGT. Here the CDR3 reads CASSDFRDRAYEQYF. DNA for the CDR3: TGTGCCAGCAGTGACTTCCGGGACAGGGCCTACGAGCAGTACTTC.

The chain uses TRBV5-1 and TRBJ2-1; possibly TRBD1 for D (5 bases). Per the germline V gene, CDR1 is SGHRS and CDR2 is YFSETQ. Trimming removed 0 bases from V and 2 bases from J, with 6 bases in between. The CDR3 has 14 amino acids. The CDR3 region has the DNA TGCGCCAGCAGCTTGGGACAGACCTACAATGAGCAGTTCTTC. Residues: CASSLGQTYNEQFF.

V and J are TRBV4-3 and TRBJ2-6; the D gene is possibly TRBD1 (5 bases). Trimming stripped 3 bases from V and 0 bases from J, with 9 bases between. CDR3 length equals 16 residues. Germline V lookup: CDR1 LGHNA, CDR2 YSLEER. This chain's CDR3 is CASSHVDSSGANVLTF. The CDR3 nucleotides are TGCGCCAGCAGCCATGTAGACAGCTCTGGGGCCAACGTCCTGACTTTC.

This clone was counted a few times. The V call is TRBV11-3, the J call TRBJ1-3, with TRBD1 matching over 8 bases. Germline V CDR1 and CDR2: SGHNT, YENEEA. This CDR3 is built from 16 residues. With 5 bases clipped from V and 8 bases from J, the junction kept 14 bases outside the gene matches. The CDR3: CASSPRGPITTDTIYF. Here the CDR3 DNA reads TGTGCCAGCAGCCCCAGGGGGCCCATAACAACGGACACCATATATTTT.

This sequence joins TRBV18 and TRBJ2-1; 8 nucleotides align to TRBD2. Germline-derived CDR1 and CDR2 are KGHSH and LQKENI. V shed 2 bases and J 9 bases; nucleotides not matched to a gene: 9. This CDR3 is built from 15 residues. CDR3 in DNA: TGTGCCAGCTCACCAACCGGGACTAGTGTCGGTGAGCAGTTCTTC. Amino acids: CASSPTGTSVGEQFF.

The chain employs TRBV5-1 and TRBJ2-6; D is uncertain. Germline assignment: CDR1 SGHRS and CDR2 YFSETQ. The CDR3 is made up of 14 amino acids. V lost 0 bases to trimming and J lost 4 bases, with 5 bases between them. CDR3 DNA: TGCGCCAGCAGCTTGGATGCGGGGGCCAACGTCCTGACTTTC. Its translation: CASSLDAGANVLTF.

This clone has just a few counts. The J gene is TRBJ1-1, the V gene TRBV27; the D is unclear. The V and J ends lost 5 bases and 7 bases respectively, with 11 bases between them. The CDR3 sequence is 12 residues long. CDR1 and CDR2 from the germline V gene are MNHEY and SMNVEV (reference sequence). The CDR3 protein is CASSVHGGEAFF. The CDR3 DNA sequence: TGTGCCAGCAGTGTCCACGGAGGTGAAGCTTTCTTT.

DNA for the CDR3: TGTGCCAGCAGCCGTACAATAGCGGGGAACACCGGGGAGCTGTTTTTT. Protein sequence: CASSRTIAGNTGELFF. V usage is TRBV7-9 and J usage is TRBJ2-2; TRBD2 matches 7 bases. Germline values: CDR1 SEHNR, CDR2 FQNEAQ (reference sequence). The CDR3 loop spans 16 amino acids. Losses at the gene ends were 5 bases for V and 1 base for J; bases not matched to a gene: 7.

This chain uses TRBV6-4 with TRBJ2-3, with 14 bases that match TRBD2. Germline CDR1 and CDR2: MRHNA and SNTAGT. The ends lost 0 bases at V and 3 bases at J; junction bases unmatched: 2. The CDR3 is made up of 17 amino acids. CDR3 coding DNA: TGTGCCAGCAGTGACTCGACTAGCGGGGGGGGAACAGATACGCAGTATTTT. Protein product: CASSDSTSGGGTDTQYF.

The V gene is TRBV7-3, the J gene TRBJ2-7; possible D gene TRBD1, 5 bases. Trimming removed 10 bases from V and 4 bases from J, with 17 bases in between. Germline lookup yields CDR1 SGHTA and CDR2 FQGTGA. CDR3 size: 13 residues. In nucleotides, the CDR3 is TGTGCCATTCCGTTCAGGACACGGTACGAGCAGTACTTC. It is translated as CAIPFRTRYEQYF.

Concerning this clone itself: One end of the junction varies from germline; a read error may be responsible. The J gene is TRBJ1-1, the V gene TRBV4-1, with no clear D. Per germline, CDR1 MGHRA and CDR2 YSYEKL. CDR3 length equals 12 residues. The CDR3 region is CASSQDQYEAFF. The DNA of the CDR3 is TGTGCCAGCAGCCAAGATCAGTATGAAGCTTTCTTT.

The chain uses TRBV19 and TRBJ1-5; D perhaps matches TRBD1 (5 bases). The length of the CDR3 is 15 residues. V was pared by 10 bases and J by 4 bases, with 20 bases between. Germline loops: CDR1 LNHDA, CDR2 SQIVND (reference sequence). The CDR3 reads CATKRQQALNQPQHF. CDR3 coding DNA: TGTGCCACTAAAAGACAGCAGGCTCTAAATCAGCCCCAGCATTTT.

The chain links TRBV5-4 to TRBJ2-7; TRBD1 aligns across 9 bases. The CDR3 length is 13 residues. Germline CDR1 and CDR2: SGHNT and YYREEE (reference sequence). V trimming: 6 bases; J trimming: 6 bases; junction bases outside the gene matches: 7. The CDR3 coding sequence is TGTGCCAGCACCGTAGACAGGGGGTTCGAGCAGTACTTC. Translating it yields CASTVDRGFEQYF.

J is TRBJ2-1 and V is TRBV29-1, with a tentative D call TRBD1 (6 bases). The germline CDR1 and CDR2 sequences are SQVTM and ANQGSEA. V lost 2 bases to trimming and J lost 1 base, with 30 bases between them. The length of the CDR3 is 21 residues. The CDR3 DNA reads as TGCAGCGTTGAACTAGTACAGGGTGGATCCCCCGGACGAGGGTCCTACAATGAGCAGTTCTTC. Amino acid sequence: CSVELVQGGSPGRGSYNEQFF.

CDR3 region: CASSLGGGGAPSYNEQFF. CDR3 sequence (DNA): TGTGCCAGCAGCTTGGGAGGCGGGGGGGCCCCCTCTTACAATGAGCAGTTCTTC. The V gene is TRBV7-2, the J gene TRBJ2-1; 9 bases fit TRBD2. V was clipped by 3 bases and J by 4 bases; unmatched bases: 13. CDR3 length: 18 residues. Germline V gives CDR1 SGHTA, CDR2 FQGNSA.

This clone turned up a few times. This chain uses TRBV6-5 with TRBJ1-5, with 9 bases identical to TRBD1. Looked up from germline, CDR1 is MNHEY and CDR2 is SVGAGI. Trimming took 7 bases from V and 6 from J; bases not matched to a gene: 4. This CDR3 is built from 13 residues. CDR3 in amino acids: CASNTGGGQPQHF. The DNA for the CDR3 is TGTGCCAGCAATACAGGGGGCGGTCAGCCCCAGCATTTT.

A few counts support this clone. The V gene is TRBV30, the J gene TRBJ2-1; 9 bases agree with TRBD1. There are 13 residues in the CDR3. Trimming cost V 7 bases and J 15 bases; bases outside gene matches: 16. Germline V lookup: CDR1 GTSNPN, CDR2 SVGIG (reference sequence). CDR3 DNA sequence: TGTGCCTCCAGGACAGGGGATCTCGGCAGTTCGTTCTTC. It translates to CASRTGDLGSSFF.